This TCR beta chain was captured in a study of persistence of HIV-infected CD4 T cells. Sequencing used immunoSEQ version 4 in survey mode. Genomic DNA was diluted to about 9.4 ng/uL, up to 1 ug per sample. Sequencing was performed with immunoSEQ multiplex PCR; in TCRdb, only in-frame clones are kept and a portion is missing. The sample has tens of thousands of clones; 82% are singletons. Trimming stripped 0 bases from V and 2 bases from J, with 14 bases between. CDR3 length: 16 amino acids. CDR1 and CDR2 from the germline V gene are SGHRS and YFSETQ. The stimulus was lysate of CMV-infected fibroblasts, 10 ug/mL. CD40L-negative CD69-negative CD45RO-high memory CD4+ T cells were sorted as populations depleted of antigen-responding cells. Stimulated PBMCs had first been depleted of CD8+ T cells. In regard to this clone: Antigen: not known.

Whole-study findings and limits: Degenerate expanded CDR3beta sequences were enriched among CMV- and Gag-responding cells.

This sequence joins TRBV5-1 and TRBJ1-2; perhaps TRBD1 as D (6 bases). Sequenced here: CD4+ T cells sorted from PBMCs after 18-hour stimulation, sampled from a patient who received antiretroviral therapy. The sequence was collected from an adult man with HIV who was CMV-seropositive. The CDR3 DNA sequence: TGCGCCAGCAGCTTGGCCGTCAGGGGACCGAACTATGGCTACACCTTC. Amino acid sequence: CASSLAVRGPNYGYTF. The full variable domain, with the rest looked up from reference TRBV5-1 and TRBJ1-2, is KAGVTQTPRYLIKTRGQQVTLSCSPISGHRSVSWYQQTPGQGLQFLFEYFSETQRNKGNFPGRFSGRQFSNSRSEMNVSTLELGDSALYLCASSLAVRGPNYGYTFGSGTRLTVV.